These T cell receptor beta chains were read from a single sample in a study of cytomegalovirus exposure and HLA in healthy donors. Generated by immunoSEQ multiplex PCR, the TCRdb table keeps only in-frame clones and is missing some. The repertoire holds under 200,000 clones, with less than 95% as singletons. The sequenced material came from PBMCs. The receptors were gathered from a young woman in good health and CMV-seropositive. CDR3s include the opening cysteine and the closing phenylalanine or tryptophan. The D gene is left open where the match is weak. The size field is filled for only some rows; it gives once, few, many or a size class.

V gene: TRBV5-4; clone size: few; J gene: TRBJ2-5; D gene: TRBD1; CDR3 protein: CASSPGQRHFQETQYF; CDR3 DNA: TGTGCCAGCAGCCCGGGACAGCGCCACTTCCAAGAGACCCAGTACTTC
V gene: TRBV27; clone size: -; J gene: TRBJ2-7; D gene: TRBD2; CDR3 protein: CASRLRGGPTYEQYF; CDR3 DNA: TGTGCCAGCAGACTCCGGGGGGGACCAACCTACGAGCAGTACTTC
V gene: TRBV7-9; clone size: -; J gene: TRBJ1-3; D gene: -; CDR3 protein: CASSLAGSSGNTIYF; CDR3 DNA: TGTGCCAGCAGCTTAGCGGGCAGCTCTGGAAACACCATATATTTT
V gene: TRBV2; clone size: -; J gene: TRBJ1-1; D gene: TRBD1; CDR3 protein: CASRAHRGRVEDTEAFF; CDR3 DNA: TGTGCCAGCAGAGCCCACAGGGGGCGGGTCGAGGACACTGAAGCTTTCTTT
V gene: TRBV7-6; clone size: -; J gene: TRBJ1-5; D gene: -; CDR3 protein: CASSLGPWTEKQPQHF; CDR3 DNA: TGTGCCAGCAGCTTAGGGCCCTGGACAGAAAAACAGCCCCAGCATTTT
V gene: TRBV7-2; clone size: -; J gene: TRBJ2-3; D gene: -; CDR3 protein: CASSLARLLPPDTQYF; CDR3 DNA: TGTGCCAGCAGCTTAGCGCGCCTCCTTCCCCCAGATACGCAGTATTTT
V gene: TRBV27; clone size: -; J gene: TRBJ2-1; D gene: TRBD1; CDR3 protein: CASSYTGTGVYNEQFF; CDR3 DNA: TGTGCCAGCAGTTACACCGGGACAGGGGTTTACAATGAGCAGTTCTTC
V gene: TRBV7-2; clone size: -; J gene: TRBJ1-1; D gene: TRBD1; CDR3 protein: CASSLVGRQGNTEAFF; CDR3 DNA: TGTGCCAGCAGCTTAGTAGGCCGACAGGGGAACACTGAAGCTTTCTTT
V gene: TRBV11-3; clone size: -; J gene: TRBJ2-5; D gene: TRBD1; CDR3 protein: CASSLGTAQETQYF; CDR3 DNA: TGTGCCAGCAGCCTCGGGACAGCCCAAGAGACCCAGTACTTC
V gene: TRBV18; clone size: -; J gene: TRBJ1-4; D gene: TRBD1; CDR3 protein: CASSLDRGDEKLFF; CDR3 DNA: TGTGCCAGCTCACTCGACAGGGGCGATGAAAAACTGTTTTTT
V gene: TRBV6-1; clone size: -; J gene: TRBJ2-5; D gene: -; CDR3 protein: CALGKGDPQETQYF; CDR3 DNA: TGTGCCCTCGGTAAGGGGGACCCCCAAGAGACCCAGTACTTC
V gene: TRBV12-5; clone size: -; J gene: TRBJ1-5; D gene: -; CDR3 protein: CASGLSGNQPQHF; CDR3 DNA: TGTGCTAGTGGTTTGTCGGGCAATCAGCCCCAGCATTTT
V gene: TRBV7-3; clone size: -; J gene: TRBJ2-7; D gene: -; CDR3 protein: CASSLTSDSHEQYF; CDR3 DNA: TGTGCCAGCAGCTTAACATCAGACTCCCACGAGCAGTACTTC
V gene: TRBV5-4; clone size: -; J gene: TRBJ1-3; D gene: -; CDR3 protein: CASSLGGLGNTIYF; CDR3 DNA: TGTGCCAGCAGCCTGGGCGGACTTGGAAACACCATATATTTT
V gene: TRBV6-1; clone size: -; J gene: TRBJ1-2; D gene: -; CDR3 protein: CASTPTGTNVGYTF; CDR3 DNA: TGTGCCAGCACCCCAACAGGGACTAACGTTGGCTACACCTTC
V gene: TRBV2; clone size: -; J gene: TRBJ1-2; D gene: -; CDR3 protein: CASLDGSYGYTF; CDR3 DNA: TGTGCCAGCCTAGACGGGAGCTATGGCTACACCTTC
V gene: TRBV7-3; clone size: -; J gene: TRBJ2-3; D gene: -; CDR3 protein: CASRSLHGDTQYF; CDR3 DNA: TGTGCCAGCAGGTCTCTGCACGGAGATACGCAGTATTTT
V gene: TRBV7-9; clone size: -; J gene: TRBJ2-3; D gene: -; CDR3 protein: CASSLAVAQSTDTQYF; CDR3 DNA: TGTGCCAGCAGCTTAGCGGTCGCTCAGAGCACAGATACGCAGTATTTT
V gene: TRBV28; clone size: -; J gene: TRBJ1-1; D gene: TRBD1; CDR3 protein: CASSIRTGGNTEAFF; CDR3 DNA: TGTGCCAGCAGTATACGGACAGGGGGGAACACTGAAGCTTTCTTT
V gene: TRBV28; clone size: -; J gene: TRBJ2-7; D gene: TRBD2; CDR3 protein: CASSSGLAGGLSYEQYF; CDR3 DNA: TGTGCCAGCAGTTCGGGACTAGCGGGAGGACTCTCCTACGAGCAGTACTTC
V gene: TRBV7-9; clone size: -; J gene: TRBJ1-2; D gene: -; CDR3 protein: CASSSPFVNGYTF; CDR3 DNA: TGTGCCAGCAGCTCCCCCTTTGTTAATGGCTACACCTTC
V gene: TRBV2; clone size: few; J gene: TRBJ2-7; D gene: -; CDR3 protein: CASSTGTPPYEQYF; CDR3 DNA: TGTGCCAGCAGTACAGGGACCCCACCCTACGAGCAGTACTTC
V gene: TRBV28; clone size: -; J gene: TRBJ2-3; D gene: TRBD1; CDR3 protein: CASSEPGTGSDTQYF; CDR3 DNA: TGTGCCAGCAGTGAGCCGGGGACAGGGAGCGATACGCAGTATTTT
V gene: TRBV5-1; clone size: -; J gene: TRBJ2-5; D gene: -; CDR3 protein: CASSPRTTDLETQYF; CDR3 DNA: TGCGCCAGCAGCCCACGGACTACCGACCTAGAGACCCAGTACTTC
V gene: TRBV9; clone size: -; J gene: TRBJ2-3; D gene: TRBD2; CDR3 protein: CASSPRGLREGIDTQYF; CDR3 DNA: TGTGCCAGCAGCCCGAGGGGTCTGCGGGAGGGGATAGATACGCAGTATTTT
V gene: TRBV6-4; clone size: few; J gene: TRBJ1-1; D gene: -; CDR3 protein: CASTGQTNTEAFF; CDR3 DNA: TGTGCCAGCACCGGACAGACGAACACTGAAGCTTTCTTT
V gene: TRBV5-8; clone size: -; J gene: TRBJ1-5; D gene: TRBD1; CDR3 protein: CASSLRGTVSPLSNQPQHF; CDR3 DNA: TGTGCCAGCAGCTTGAGAGGGACAGTCTCTCCTCTTAGCAATCAGCCCCAGCATTTT
V gene: TRBV14; clone size: -; J gene: TRBJ1-2; D gene: -; CDR3 protein: CASSQDQGNYGYTF; CDR3 DNA: TGTGCCAGCAGCCAAGATCAGGGCAACTATGGCTACACCTTC
V gene: TRBV27; clone size: -; J gene: TRBJ1-5; D gene: -; CDR3 protein: CASSETGPLNQPQHF; CDR3 DNA: TGTGCCAGCAGCGAAACAGGGCCCTTGAATCAGCCCCAGCATTTT
V gene: TRBV2; clone size: -; J gene: TRBJ1-2; D gene: -; CDR3 protein: CASSPRQLANYGYTF; CDR3 DNA: TGTGCCAGCAGTCCCCGACAGCTAGCTAACTATGGCTACACCTTC